The 4 T cell receptor beta chains below all came from one sample that was sequenced in a study of T cell repertoires in cytomegalovirus infection. TCRdb itself ran the reads through MiXCR, one entry per CDR3 protein. The sample has about 530,000 distinct CDR3 sequences, about a quarter seen once; the top ten hold 13%. Sequenced: PBMCs. The receptors derive from a human donor in good health (CMV status not recorded). Some clones in this sample may be carry-over from other donors' samples.

V usage is TRBV7-8 and J usage is TRBJ2-3; D not resolved. Trimming removed 3 bases at V and 3 bases at J, with 10 bases between. This CDR3 has 14 amino acids. CDR1 is SGHVS and CDR2 is FQNEAQ in the germline V gene. CDR3 in DNA: TGTGCCAGCAGCTTCTTATACGGGACAGATACGCAGTATTTT. This codes for CASSFLYGTDTQYF.

For the CDR3, the DNA is TGTGCCAGCAGCTATGCGCGGGGGGCTGGCTACGAGCAGTACTTC. Its translation is CASSYARGAGYEQYF. The gene calls are TRBV6-5 and TRBJ2-7; 8 bases match TRBD2. Germline loops: CDR1 MNHEY, CDR2 SVGAGI. J was trimmed by 3 bases and V by 6 bases; bases with no gene match: 10. The CDR3 extends over 15 amino acids.

This clonotype was counted only a few times. The J gene is TRBJ1-1, the V gene TRBV6-5, with TRBD1 identical over 7 bases. Losses at the gene ends were 6 bases for V and 6 bases for J; bases not matched to a gene: 7. The CDR3 length is 13 residues. Germline V gene data show CDR1 as MNHEY and CDR2 as SVGAGI. The CDR3 nucleotides read TGTGCCAGCAGAGACAGGGTTCAGTCTGAAGCTTTCTTT. Its protein is CASRDRVQSEAFF.

This clonotype was detected a few times. The chain carries TRBV19 and TRBJ1-5; D perhaps matches TRBD1 (5 bases). Looked up from germline, CDR1 is LNHDA and CDR2 is SQIVND (reference sequence). Trimming left V 5 bases short and J 7 bases short, with 21 bases between. The CDR3 runs to 16 residues. This CDR3 is CASSPMLQWGGQPQHF. For the CDR3, the DNA is TGTGCCAGTAGTCCAATGCTTCAGTGGGGCGGCCAGCCCCAGCATTTT. The full variable domain, rest sourced from reference TRBV19 and TRBJ1-5, is DGGITQSPKYLFRKEGQNVTLSCEQNLNHDAMYWYRQDPGQGLRLIYYSQIVNDFQKGDIAEGYSVSREKKESFPLTVTSAQKNPTAFYLCASSPMLQWGGQPQHFGDGTRLSIL.